The source of this T cell receptor (beta chain) is a study of long-term antiretroviral therapy in people with HIV. This clone occurred a few times. The antigen remains unidentified. The length of the CDR3 is 15 residues. Germline V CDR1 and CDR2: SGHDT, YYEEEE. V was shortened by 0 bases and J by 8 bases, with 14 bases between the two germline ends. Study results and caveats: HIV repertoires showed narrower CDR3 length ranges than controls.

Sequencing used immunoSEQ v3.0 at survey level. Target depth was roughly 40,000-50,000 T-cell genomes per sample. Measured with immunoSEQ multiplex PCR; TCRdb has only the in-frame clones, and not every one. The table shows 20,000 to 25,000 clones, with 70% to 80% occurring only once. The sample consisted of unsorted PBMCs, taken 4.1 years after starting antiretroviral therapy. This clonotype was sampled from a woman in her 40s with HIV. This chain connects TRBV5-6 to TRBJ1-4; D may be TRBD1 (6 bases). CDR3 nucleotides: TGTGCCAGCAGCTTGGCCCGGGACACCGGGGAAAAACTGTTTTTT. As protein: CASSLARDTGEKLFF. Full variable domain (remainder filled in from reference TRBV5-6 and TRBJ1-4): DAGVTQSPTHLIKTRGQQVTLRCSPKSGHDTVSWYQQALGQGPQFIFQYYEEEERQRGNFPDRFSGHQFPNYSSELNVNALLLGDSALYLCASSLARDTGEKLFFGSGTQLSVL.